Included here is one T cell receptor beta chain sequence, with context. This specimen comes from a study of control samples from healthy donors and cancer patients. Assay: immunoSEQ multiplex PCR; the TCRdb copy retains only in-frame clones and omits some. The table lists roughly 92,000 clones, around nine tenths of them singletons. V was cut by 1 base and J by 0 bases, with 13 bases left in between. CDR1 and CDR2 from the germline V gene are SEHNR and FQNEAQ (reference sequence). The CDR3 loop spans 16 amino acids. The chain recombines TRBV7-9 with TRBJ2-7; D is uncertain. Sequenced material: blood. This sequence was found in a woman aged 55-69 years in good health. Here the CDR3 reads CASSLVEWLSSYEQYF. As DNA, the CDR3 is TGTGCCAGCAGCTTAGTGGAGTGGTTGAGCTCCTACGAGCAGTACTTC.